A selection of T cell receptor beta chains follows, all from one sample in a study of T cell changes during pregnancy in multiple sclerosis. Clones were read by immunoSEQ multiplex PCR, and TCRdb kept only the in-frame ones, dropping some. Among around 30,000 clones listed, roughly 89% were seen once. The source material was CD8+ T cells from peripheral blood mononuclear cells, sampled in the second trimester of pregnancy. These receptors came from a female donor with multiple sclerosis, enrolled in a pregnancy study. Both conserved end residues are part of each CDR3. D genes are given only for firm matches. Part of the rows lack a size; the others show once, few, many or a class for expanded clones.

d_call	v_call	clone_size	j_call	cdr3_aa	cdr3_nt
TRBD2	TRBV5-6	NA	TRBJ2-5	CASSLERAAGALRGTQYF	TGTGCCAGCAGCTTGGAACGCGCAGCGGGGGCCCTGCGGGGGACCCAGTACTTC
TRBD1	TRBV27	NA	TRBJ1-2	CASSFRHRGRYGYTF	TGTGCCAGCAGTTTCCGACACAGGGGCCGCTATGGCTACACCTTC
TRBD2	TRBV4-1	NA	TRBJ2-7	CASSQEWGGYEQYF	TGCGCCAGCAGCCAAGAGTGGGGGGGCTACGAGCAGTACTTC
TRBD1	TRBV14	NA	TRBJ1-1	CASGPRDRGVPEAFF	TGTGCCAGCGGCCCCCGGGACAGGGGAGTGCCTGAAGCTTTCTTT
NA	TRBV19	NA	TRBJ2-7	CIKRQTRQASYEQYF	TGTATTAAGAGGCAGACGAGACAGGCGTCCTACGAGCAGTACTTC
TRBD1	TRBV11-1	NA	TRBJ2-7	CASSLRWGQGGNEQYF	TGTGCCAGCAGCTTACGTTGGGGACAGGGCGGGAACGAGCAGTACTTC
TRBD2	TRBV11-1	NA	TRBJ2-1	CASSLGRVAGVEQFF	TGTGCCAGCAGCTTAGGTCGGGTAGCGGGGGTCGAGCAGTTCTTC
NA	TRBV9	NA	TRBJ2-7	CASSAPGSYEQYF	TGTGCCAGCAGCGCGCCCGGCTCCTACGAGCAGTACTTC
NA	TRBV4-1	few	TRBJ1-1	CASSQEVRWRHTEAFF	TGCGCCAGCAGCCAAGAGGTCAGATGGAGACACACTGAAGCTTTCTTT
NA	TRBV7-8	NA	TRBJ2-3	CASSLGLAKSTDTQYF	TGTGCCAGCAGCTTAGGTCTAGCGAAGAGCACAGATACGCAGTATTTT
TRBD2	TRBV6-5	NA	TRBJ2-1	CASSYSTPSGSHEQFF	TGTGCCAGCAGTTACTCGACTCCTAGCGGGAGCCATGAGCAGTTCTTC
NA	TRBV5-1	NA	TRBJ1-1	CASSLGAFKVGTEAFF	TGCGCCAGCAGCTTGGGGGCTTTCAAGGTGGGCACTGAAGCTTTCTTT
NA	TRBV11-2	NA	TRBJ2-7	CASSLAQSYYEQYF	TGTGCCAGCAGCTTGGCACAGAGTTACTACGAGCAGTACTTC
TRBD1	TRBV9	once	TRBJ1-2	CASSSDRDGGYTF	TGTGCCAGCAGCTCCGACAGGGATGGGGGCTACACCTTC
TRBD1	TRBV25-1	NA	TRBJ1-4	CASSEYGQGGNEKLFF	TGTGCCAGCAGTGAATATGGGCAGGGGGGTAACGAAAAACTGTTTTTT
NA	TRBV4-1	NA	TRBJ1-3	CASSQQGPVTGNTIYF	TGCGCCAGCAGCCAACAGGGCCCCGTTACTGGAAACACCATATATTTT
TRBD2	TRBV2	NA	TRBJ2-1	CASNPTSGRAESNEQFF	TGTGCCAGCAACCCGACTAGCGGGAGGGCCGAATCTAATGAGCAGTTCTTC
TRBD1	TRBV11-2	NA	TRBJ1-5	CASSLYRGPNQPQHF	TGTGCCAGCAGCTTGTACAGGGGCCCCAATCAGCCCCAGCATTTT
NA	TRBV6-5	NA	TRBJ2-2	CASSYVTNTGELFF	TGTGCCAGCAGTTACGTGACTAACACCGGGGAGCTGTTTTTT
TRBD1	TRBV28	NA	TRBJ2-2	CASNQPRGSGELFF	TGTGCCAGCAACCAACCCAGGGGGAGCGGGGAGCTGTTTTTT
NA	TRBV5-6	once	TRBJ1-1	CASSLMTALMNTEAFF	TGTGCCAGCAGCTTGATGACAGCCCTCATGAACACTGAAGCTTTCTTT
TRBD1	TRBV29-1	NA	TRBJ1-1	CSVVLPGQSNTEAFF	TGCAGCGTTGTGCTCCCGGGACAGTCGAACACTGAAGCTTTCTTT
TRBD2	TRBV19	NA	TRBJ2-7	CASSMELAGGYEQYF	TGTGCCAGTAGTATGGAGCTAGCGGGAGGCTACGAGCAGTACTTC
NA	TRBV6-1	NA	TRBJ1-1	CASSDNRAPSTEAFF	TGTGCCAGCAGTGATAACAGGGCTCCGAGCACTGAAGCTTTCTTT
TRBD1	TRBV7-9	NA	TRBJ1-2	CASSSDRETGYTF	TGTGCCAGCAGCTCTGACAGGGAGACTGGCTACACCTTC
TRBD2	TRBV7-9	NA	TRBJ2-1	CASSLGSGTSYNEQFF	TGTGCCAGCAGCTTAGGTAGCGGGACTAGTTACAATGAGCAGTTCTTC
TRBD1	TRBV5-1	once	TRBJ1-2	CASAKTGGSSGYTF	TGCGCCAGCGCAAAGACAGGGGGCAGCTCTGGCTACACCTTC
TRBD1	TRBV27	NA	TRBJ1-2	CASAGGGYGYTF	TGTGCCAGCGCAGGGGGCGGCTATGGCTACACCTTC
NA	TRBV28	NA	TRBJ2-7	CASSFYRVARLKYF	TGTGCCAGCAGTTTCTACAGGGTAGCCCGATTGAAGTACTTC
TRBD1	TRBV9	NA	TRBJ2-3	CASSPRQGAQRDTQYF	TGTGCCAGCAGCCCACGACAGGGGGCGCAGAGGGATACGCAGTATTTT
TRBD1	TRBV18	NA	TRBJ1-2	CASSGQGGYTF	TGTGCCAGCTCAGGACAGGGTGGCTACACCTTC
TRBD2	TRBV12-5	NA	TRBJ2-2	CASADSGRTRELFF	TGTGCTAGTGCCGATAGCGGGAGAACCCGGGAGCTGTTTTTT
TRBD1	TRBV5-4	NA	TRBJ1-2	CASSRTGSDGYTF	TGTGCCAGCAGCAGGACAGGGAGCGATGGCTACACCTTC
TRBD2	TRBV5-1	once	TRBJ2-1	CASSIGLAAYNEQFF	TGCGCCAGCAGCATCGGACTAGCCGCCTACAATGAGCAGTTCTTC
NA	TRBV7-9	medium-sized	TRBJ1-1	CASSSGYTEAFF	TGTGCCAGCAGCTCAGGGTACACTGAAGCTTTCTTT
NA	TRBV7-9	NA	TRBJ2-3	CASSLLQGGADTQYF	TGTGCCAGCAGCTTATTACAAGGGGGGGCAGATACGCAGTATTTT
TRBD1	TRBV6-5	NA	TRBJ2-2	CASSYRGLDRAGELFF	TGTGCCAGCAGTTACCGAGGGCTTGACAGGGCCGGGGAGCTGTTTTTT
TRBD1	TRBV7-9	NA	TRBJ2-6	CAAQGQGSSGANVLTF	TGTGCCGCCCAAGGACAGGGAAGCTCTGGGGCCAACGTCCTGACTTTC
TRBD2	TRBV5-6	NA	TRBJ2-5	CASSLQREGYQETQYF	TGTGCCAGCAGCCTGCAGCGGGAGGGCTACCAAGAGACCCAGTACTTC
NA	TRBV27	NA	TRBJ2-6	CASSTQGSGANVLTF	TGTGCCAGCAGTACCCAGGGCTCTGGGGCCAACGTCCTGACTTTC
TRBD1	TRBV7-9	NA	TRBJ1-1	CASSGQGSENTEAFF	TGTGCCAGCAGCGGACAGGGGTCTGAGAACACTGAAGCTTTCTTT
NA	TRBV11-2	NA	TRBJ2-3	CASSLDYLTQYF	TGTGCCAGCAGCTTAGATTATTTGACGCAGTATTTT